The next 22 T cell receptor beta chains were all read from a single sample in a study of PD-1 blockade in mismatch repair-deficient tumors. Profiled with immunoSEQ multiplex PCR; TCRdb holds only in-frame clones, not every one. The table records 30,000 to 40,000 clones, 80% to 90% of them present only once. The input for sequencing was peripheral blood, taken around 75 weeks after starting pembrolizumab. These receptors were obtained from an adult with mismatch repair-deficient cancer.

The gene calls are TRBV4-1 and TRBJ2-3, with D uncertain. V dropped 4 bases and J dropped 5 bases, with 10 bases sitting between them. The germline V gene has CDR1 MGHRA and CDR2 YSYEKL. This CDR3 comprises 13 residues. For the CDR3, the DNA is TGCGCCAGCAGCCTAATCATTAAAGATACGCAGTATTTT. Protein sequence: CASSLIIKDTQYF.

The chain combines TRBV7-9 with TRBJ1-2; possibly TRBD1 for D (6 bases). The CDR3 spans 16 residues. CDR1 is SEHNR and CDR2 is FQNEAQ in the germline V gene (reference sequence). Trimming stripped 1 base from V and 1 base from J, with 13 bases between. This CDR3 reads CASSLGQGTFNYGYTF. DNA for the CDR3: TGTGCCAGCAGCTTAGGGCAGGGGACCTTTAACTATGGCTACACCTTC.

V is TRBV11-3 and J is TRBJ2-2, with D maybe TRBD2 (6 bases). Germline V gene lookup returns CDR1 SGHNT and CDR2 YENEEA. The V and J ends lost 3 bases and 2 bases respectively, with 10 bases between them. The CDR3 is 15 residues long. In nucleotides, the CDR3 is TGTGCCAGCAGCTTCTCAGGGACTAACACCGGGGAGCTGTTTTTT. The encoded protein is CASSFSGTNTGELFF.

About this clone itself: The junction differs from germline at one of its ends, possibly a read error. This rearrangement joins TRBV29-1 to TRBJ2-7, with D unclear. Germline CDR1 is SQVTM and CDR2 is ANQGSEA. The CDR3 consists of 11 residues. The CDR3 region has the DNA TGCAGCTTTGAGACCACCCTTGGGCAGTACTTC. Translation gives CSFETTLGQYF.

This chain connects TRBV4-3 to TRBJ2-7; unclear D gene. V dropped 2 bases and J dropped 2 bases, with 7 bases sitting between them. The length of the CDR3 is 13 residues. Per the germline V gene, CDR1 is LGHNA and CDR2 is YSLEER. DNA of the CDR3: TGCGCCAGCAGCCAAAGAGCCGCCTACGAGCAGTACTTC. It codes for CASSQRAAYEQYF.

The chain links TRBV7-8 to TRBJ2-1; 9 nucleotides align to TRBD1. The CDR3 has 21 amino acids. The germline CDR1 and CDR2 sequences are SGHVS and FQNEAQ. V shed 1 base and J 0 bases; nucleotides not matched to a gene: 16. In DNA, the CDR3 is TGTGCCAGCAGCTTAGTCGTGGACAGGGGACAAAAGAAAAGCTCCTACAATGAGCAGTTCTTC. This encodes CASSLVVDRGQKKSSYNEQFF.

The chain links TRBV19 to TRBJ1-5; a possible D gene is TRBD1 (5 bases). Germline-derived CDR1 and CDR2 are LNHDA and SQIVND (reference sequence). CDR3 length equals 15 residues. V was clipped by 7 bases and J by 6 bases, with 19 bases between them. CDR3 DNA sequence: TGTGCCAGTACCACCCAAGGGAGGGGAGGTCAGCCCCAGCATTTT. Translating gives CASTTQGRGGQPQHF.

V gene TRBV27 combines with J gene TRBJ2-1; D unresolved. CDR3 length equals 13 residues. Between the trimmed V and J ends, which lost 4 bases and 0 bases, there was a span of 4 bases. Germline CDR1 reads MNHEY; CDR2 reads SMNVEV (reference sequence). Here the CDR3 reads CASSYSSYNEQFF. The CDR3 DNA reads TGTGCCAGCAGTTACAGCTCCTACAATGAGCAGTTCTTC.

This sequence joins TRBV10-3 and TRBJ2-7, with D maybe TRBD1 (5 bases). This CDR3 spans 14 amino acids. With 2 bases removed from V and 3 bases from J, the gap between germline ends came to 11 bases. CDR1 is ENHRY, CDR2 SYGVKD, per germline. CDR3 coding DNA: TGTGCCATCAGTGAGGGCCAGGGAAACTACGAGCAGTACTTC. Its protein product is CAISEGQGNYEQYF.

V gene TRBV19 combines with J gene TRBJ2-3, with 11 bases fitting TRBD1. V lost 7 bases, J lost 1 base, and 7 bases stayed unmatched. The CDR3 covers 16 residues. From germline, CDR1 is LNHDA and CDR2 SQIVND (reference sequence). The CDR3 is CASTGTGGIGTDTQYF. CDR3 in DNA: TGTGCCAGTACCGGGACAGGGGGTATTGGCACAGATACGCAGTATTTT. Complete variable domain (other parts from reference TRBV19 and TRBJ2-3): DGGITQSPKYLFRKEGQNVTLSCEQNLNHDAMYWYRQDPGQGLRLIYYSQIVNDFQKGDIAEGYSVSREKKESFPLTVTSAQKNPTAFYLCASTGTGGIGTDTQYFGPGTRLTVL.

The chain couples TRBV6-5 to TRBJ2-2, with D possibly matching TRBD2 (6 bases). Trimming cost V 6 bases and J 6 bases, with 11 bases left between them. CDR3 size: 13 residues. CDR1 and CDR2 (germline): MNHEY, SVGAGI. In nucleotides, the CDR3 is TGTGCCAGCAGAATAGGGACTGCCGGGGAGCTGTTTTTT. It translates to CASRIGTAGELFF.

This chain connects TRBV7-9 to TRBJ1-2, with a weak D call TRBD1 (6 bases). Germline lookup yields CDR1 SEHNR and CDR2 FQNEAQ (reference sequence). V shed 3 bases and J shed 0 bases, with 17 bases lying between them. The CDR3 is 17 amino acids. In nucleotides, the CDR3 is TGTGCCAGCAGCTTTTTTTTGCTGGACAGAGCTAACTATGGCTACACCTTC. Protein product: CASSFFLLDRANYGYTF.

The CDR3 reads CASSRVGWRRQSYNEQFF. The CDR3 region has the DNA TGTGCCAGCTCACGAGTAGGGTGGCGGAGGCAGTCCTACAATGAGCAGTTCTTC. This chain links TRBV18 with TRBJ2-1; a possible D gene is TRBD2 (5 bases). Germline V gives CDR1 KGHSH, CDR2 LQKENI. Trimming took 4 bases from V and 1 from J, leaving 20 bases between them. The CDR3 totals 18 residues.

This chain connects TRBV5-1 to TRBJ1-1; no clear D gene. V was cut by 1 base and J by 1 base, with 11 bases left in between. This CDR3 is 15 amino acids long. Germline CDR1 is SGHRS and CDR2 is YFSETQ. The CDR3 spells CASSLYLKENTEAFF. In DNA form, the CDR3 reads TGCGCCAGCAGCTTGTACTTAAAAGAGAACACTGAAGCTTTCTTT.

The gene calls are TRBV19 and TRBJ2-7; D ambiguous. The CDR3 is made up of 13 amino acids. CDR1 is LNHDA and CDR2 is SQIVND in the germline V gene (reference sequence). Trimming took off 2 bases at V and 3 bases at J, with 8 bases between the two ends. CDR3 bases: TGTGCCAGTAGTATAAATAAAATCTACGAGCAGTACTTC. Its translation is CASSINKIYEQYF.

The chain uses TRBV5-1 and TRBJ2-3; D may correspond to TRBD1 or TRBD2 (5 bases each). Trimming stripped 4 bases from V and 3 bases from J, with 18 bases between. The germline V gene encodes CDR1 SGHRS and CDR2 YFSETQ. The CDR3 has 16 residues. In DNA form, the CDR3 reads TGCGCCAGCAGCCGGCGGTTGGGGGAAGTAACAGATACGCAGTATTTT. It translates to CASSRRLGEVTDTQYF.

The DNA of the CDR3 is TGTGCCAGCAGTCAGGGTTACACTGAAGCTTTCTTT. As protein: CASSQGYTEAFF. The chain links TRBV27 to TRBJ1-1; weak D call: TRBD1 (5 bases). The germline V gene encodes CDR1 MNHEY and CDR2 SMNVEV (reference sequence). Trimming cost V 5 bases and J 3 bases, with 7 bases left between them. The CDR3 covers 12 residues.

This chain connects TRBV19 to TRBJ1-2, with a possible D match to TRBD1 (5 bases). CDR1 and CDR2 (germline): LNHDA, SQIVND (reference sequence). The CDR3 has 14 residues. V was clipped by 9 bases and J by 8 bases, with 22 bases between them. CDR3 coding DNA: TGTGCCAGCGCCAAGGGCTTGGGGGTAGGAGGCTACACCTTC. This translates into CASAKGLGVGGYTF.

CDR3 sequence reads: CASSQDRGAVVGAFF. The CDR3 DNA is TGCGCCAGCAGCCAAGATCGGGGGGCGGTCGTGGGCGCTTTCTTT. This chain links TRBV4-3 with TRBJ1-1; TRBD1 is a possible D gene (6 bases). The V end lost 0 bases, the J end lost 11 bases, and 19 bases lay between the germline ends. Germline V gene lookup returns CDR1 LGHNA and CDR2 YSLEER. The CDR3 length is 15 residues.

This chain links TRBV7-6 with TRBJ1-1, with TRBD1 matching 9 bases. V was pared by 5 bases and J by 3 bases, with 7 bases of the junction left unmatched. CDR1 and CDR2 from the germline V gene are SGHVS and FNYEAQ. This CDR3 has 15 residues. CDR3 nucleotide sequence: TGTGCCAGCAGCCCGGGACAGGGTCTTCACACTGAAGCTTTCTTT. Amino acid sequence: CASSPGQGLHTEAFF.

This chain connects TRBV19 to TRBJ1-1; D gene ambiguous. V lost 7 bases and J lost 0, with 12 bases in between. The germline CDR1 and CDR2 sequences are LNHDA and SQIVND (reference sequence). CDR3 length equals 14 residues. The CDR3 DNA follows: TGTGCCAGTAACCTTGGAGGTCTGAACACTGAAGCTTTCTTT. Its protein product is CASNLGGLNTEAFF.

The rearrangement links TRBV9 to TRBJ2-3; D possibly matches TRBD1 or TRBD2 (5 bases each). This CDR3 spans 16 amino acids. Germline V CDR1 and CDR2: SGDLS, YYNGEE. Trimming pared 1 base from V and 4 bases from J, leaving 16 bases between. This CDR3 reads CASSVWGSRGSDTQYF. In DNA, the CDR3 is TGTGCCAGCAGCGTATGGGGGTCCCGAGGGTCAGATACGCAGTATTTT. Together with reference TRBV9 and TRBJ2-3, the CDR3 gives the full variable domain: DSGVTQTPKHLITATGQRVTLRCSPRSGDLSVYWYQQSLDQGLQFLIQYYNGEERAKGNILERFSAQQFPDLHSELNLSSLELGDSALYFCASSVWGSRGSDTQYFGPGTRLTVL.